One and the same sample provided the 7 T cell receptor beta chains below, sequenced in a study of blood T cell repertoires in COVID-19. The protocol was immunoSEQ multiplex PCR, while the TCRdb copy is restricted to in-frame clones and leaves out a portion. The sample records approximately 62,000 clones, under 85% being singletons. Sequencing used peripheral blood. These receptors originate from a woman aged 45-65 years with active or convalescent COVID-19.

This sequence joins TRBV28 and TRBJ2-7; D may be TRBD2 (5 bases). From germline, CDR1 is MDHEN and CDR2 SYDVKM. The CDR3 contains 12 residues. Trimming cost V 6 bases and J 6 bases, with 12 bases left between them. The CDR3 reads CASRRAPLEQYF. Here the CDR3 DNA reads TGTGCCAGCAGGCGGGCACCGCTCGAGCAGTACTTC.

Concerning this clone: The junction departs from germline at one end; a sequencing error may be responsible. The J gene is TRBJ2-1, the V gene TRBV7-7; a weak D match, TRBD2 (6 bases). Per germline, CDR1 SSHAT and CDR2 FNYEAQ (reference sequence). The CDR3 extends over 16 amino acids. Here the CDR3 DNA reads TGTGCTAGCAGCCCGGTAGCGGCCTCACCCTACAATGAGCAGTTCTTC. Translating it yields CASSPVAASPYNEQFF.

The V and J genes are TRBV11-3 and TRBJ2-7; TRBD1 aligns across 9 bases. With V trimmed by 3 bases and J by 2 bases, 2 bases remained unmatched. The CDR3 consists of 14 residues. CDR1 and CDR2 from the germline V gene are SGHNT and YENEEA. The CDR3 loop reads CASSFGTGTYEQYF. The CDR3 nucleotides are TGTGCCAGCAGCTTCGGGACAGGGACCTACGAGCAGTACTTC.

Turning to this clone: This same CDR3 is encoded by further DNA sequences in the sample. The chain uses TRBV6-5 and TRBJ1-1, with D perhaps TRBD1 (6 bases). V was cut by 5 bases and J by 0 bases, with 10 bases left in between. In germline, CDR1 is MNHEY, CDR2 SVGAGI. CDR3 length: 14 amino acids. The CDR3 DNA follows: TGTGCCAGCAGTCCCGACAGGCTGAACACTGAAGCTTTCTTT. Protein: CASSPDRLNTEAFF.

The chain uses TRBV2 and TRBJ1-3; no firm D call. The CDR3 is 12 amino acids. The V gene's germline CDR1 is SNHLY and CDR2 FYNNEI. V was shortened by 7 bases and J by 3 bases, with 7 bases between the two germline ends. The CDR3 loop is CASKENGNTIYF. CDR3 nucleotides: TGTGCCAGCAAGGAGAATGGAAACACCATATATTTT. The variable domain in full, with the rest retrieved from reference TRBV2 and TRBJ1-3, is EPEVTQTPSHQVTQMGQEVILRCVPISNHLYFYWYRQILGQKVEFLVSFYNNEISEKSEIFDDQFSVERPDGSNFTLKIRSTKLEDSAMYFCASKENGNTIYFGEGSWLTVV.

CDR3 coding DNA: TGCAGTGCTTCGTCCGAGACTGAAGCTTTCTTT. This codes for CSASSETEAFF. This rearrangement joins TRBV20-1 to TRBJ1-1; no definite D call. Trimming left V 5 bases short and J 5 bases short, with 9 bases between. CDR1 and CDR2 (germline): DFQATT, SNEGSKA (reference sequence). The CDR3 sequence is 11 residues long.

This chain uses TRBV20-1 with TRBJ1-5, with TRBD1 as a possible D gene (6 bases). The V and J ends lost 3 bases and 2 bases respectively, with 11 bases between them. Germline loops: CDR1 DFQATT, CDR2 SNEGSKA (reference sequence). This CDR3 contains 14 residues. CDR3 nucleotides: TGCAGTGCTAGTAAGGGGGGGGGCAATCAGCCCCAGCATTTT. Its protein is CSASKGGGNQPQHF.